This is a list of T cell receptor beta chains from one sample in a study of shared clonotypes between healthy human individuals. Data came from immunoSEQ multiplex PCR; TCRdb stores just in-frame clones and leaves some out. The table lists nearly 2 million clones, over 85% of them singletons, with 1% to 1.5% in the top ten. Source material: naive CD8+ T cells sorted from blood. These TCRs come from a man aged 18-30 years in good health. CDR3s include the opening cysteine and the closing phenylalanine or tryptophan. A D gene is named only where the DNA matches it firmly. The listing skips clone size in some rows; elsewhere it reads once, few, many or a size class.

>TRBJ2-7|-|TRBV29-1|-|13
CSVEVGQKGEQYF
TGCAGCGTTGAAGTTGGGCAGAAGGGGGAGCAGTACTTC
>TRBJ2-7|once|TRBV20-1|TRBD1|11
CSATTGGEQYF
TGCAGTGCTACTACAGGGGGCGAGCAGTACTTC
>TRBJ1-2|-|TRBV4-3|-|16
CASSQDWPGENYGYTF
TGCGCCAGCAGCCAAGACTGGCCAGGTGAAAACTATGGCTACACCTTC
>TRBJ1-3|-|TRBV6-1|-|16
CASSDQGSSPGNTIYF
TGTGCCAGCAGTGATCAGGGAAGCTCCCCTGGAAACACCATATATTTT
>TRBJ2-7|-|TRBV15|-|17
CATSREIIGDLPYEQYF
TGTGCCACCAGCAGAGAGATTATCGGGGACTTACCCTACGAGCAGTACTTC
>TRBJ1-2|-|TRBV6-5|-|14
CASSPTASYYGYTF
TGTGCCAGCAGCCCTACAGCTAGCTACTATGGCTACACCTTC
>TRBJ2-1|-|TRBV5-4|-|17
CASSHYLAGNPYNEQFF
TGTGCCAGCAGCCATTACCTGGCGGGGAACCCCTACAATGAGCAGTTCTTC
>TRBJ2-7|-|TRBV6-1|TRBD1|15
CASRDGQGPGYEQYF
TGTGCCAGCAGGGATGGACAGGGGCCAGGCTACGAGCAGTACTTC
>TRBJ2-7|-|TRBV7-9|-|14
CASSFGGSSYEQYF
TGTGCCAGCAGCTTTGGGGGGAGCTCCTACGAGCAGTACTTC
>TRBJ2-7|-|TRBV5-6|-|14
CASSLFGSTYEQYF
TGTGCCAGCAGCTTGTTTGGCAGTACCTACGAGCAGTACTTC
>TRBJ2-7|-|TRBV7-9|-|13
CASSAPWAHEQYF
TGTGCCAGCAGCGCCCCTTGGGCACACGAGCAGTACTTC
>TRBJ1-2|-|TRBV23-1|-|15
CASSQSGQTNYGYTF
TGCGCCAGCAGTCAGTCTGGACAGACCAACTATGGCTACACCTTC
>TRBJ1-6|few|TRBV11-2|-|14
CASSFRGGNSPLHF
TGTGCCAGCAGCTTCCGCGGTGGGAATTCACCCCTCCACTTT
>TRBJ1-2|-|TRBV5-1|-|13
CASSWDSSYGYTF
TGCGCCAGCAGCTGGGACTCCTCCTATGGCTACACCTTC
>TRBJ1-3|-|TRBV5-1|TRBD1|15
CASSRQGASGNTIYF
TGCGCCAGCAGTCGACAGGGGGCCTCTGGAAACACCATATATTTT
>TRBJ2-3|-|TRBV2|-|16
CASSEKVRVSPDTQYF
TGTGCCAGCAGTGAAAAGGTCCGAGTTAGCCCAGATACGCAGTATTTT
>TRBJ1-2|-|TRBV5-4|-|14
CASRGDSEPMGYTF
TGTGCCAGCAGAGGTGACAGTGAGCCTATGGGCTACACCTTC
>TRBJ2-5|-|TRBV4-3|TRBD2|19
CASSQDSREEDWYQETQYF
TGCGCCAGCAGCCAAGATAGTCGGGAGGAAGATTGGTACCAAGAGACCCAGTACTTC
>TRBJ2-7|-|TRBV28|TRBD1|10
CSAGGGEQYF
TGTAGCGCAGGGGGTGGGGAGCAGTACTTC
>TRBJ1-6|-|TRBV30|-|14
CAWSHQGPADPLHF
TGTGCCTGGAGTCATCAGGGACCAGCCGACCCCCTCCACTTT
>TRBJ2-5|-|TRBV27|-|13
CASSLTDQETQYF
TGTGCCAGCAGTTTAACAGACCAAGAGACCCAGTACTTC
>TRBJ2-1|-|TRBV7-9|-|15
CASSFSDRSDNEQFF
TGTGCCAGCAGCTTTTCGGACAGATCCGACAATGAGCAGTTCTTC
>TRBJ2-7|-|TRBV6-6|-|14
CASRWMGPTYEQYF
TGTGCCAGCAGATGGATGGGGCCCACCTACGAGCAGTACTTC
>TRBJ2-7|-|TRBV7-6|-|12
CASSLGGTEQYF
TGTGCCAGCAGCTTAGGAGGGACCGAGCAGTACTTC
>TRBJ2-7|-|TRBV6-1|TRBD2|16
CASSGLAGGSSYEQYF
TGTGCCAGCAGTGGACTAGCGGGGGGGAGCTCCTACGAGCAGTACTTC
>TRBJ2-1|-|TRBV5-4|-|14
CASSYPGTYNEQFF
TGTGCCAGCAGCTACCCGGGTACTTACAATGAGCAGTTCTTC
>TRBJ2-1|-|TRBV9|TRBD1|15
CASSVEGAYYNEQFF
TGTGCCAGCAGCGTAGAGGGGGCGTACTACAATGAGCAGTTCTTC
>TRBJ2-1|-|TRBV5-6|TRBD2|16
CASTLFGTSFGNEQFF
TGTGCCAGCACCCTTTTCGGGACTAGCTTCGGGAATGAGCAGTTCTTC
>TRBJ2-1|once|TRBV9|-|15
CANSVGPGVNNEQFF
TGTGCCAACAGCGTAGGCCCAGGGGTGAACAATGAGCAGTTCTTC
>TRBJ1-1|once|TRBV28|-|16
CASSSGFIKGDTEAFF
TGTGCCAGCAGTTCGGGGTTCATCAAGGGGGACACTGAAGCTTTCTTT
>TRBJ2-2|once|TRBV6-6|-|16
CASRQTWAGEVGELFF
TGTGCCAGCAGGCAAACCTGGGCAGGGGAAGTCGGGGAGCTGTTTTTT
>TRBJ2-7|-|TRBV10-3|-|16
CAISGGGDPLVDEQYF
TGTGCCATCAGTGGTGGAGGGGACCCCCTTGTGGACGAGCAGTACTTC
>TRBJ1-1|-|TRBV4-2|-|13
CASSQGSGTEAFF
TGTGCCAGCAGCCAAGGATCAGGGACTGAAGCTTTCTTT
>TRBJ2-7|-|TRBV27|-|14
CASSLGAAVYEQYF
TGTGCCAGCAGTTTGGGGGCAGCCGTCTACGAGCAGTACTTC
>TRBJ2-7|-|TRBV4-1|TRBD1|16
CASSRGGQGTSDEQYF
TGCGCCAGCAGCCGCGGAGGACAGGGGACCAGCGACGAGCAGTACTTC
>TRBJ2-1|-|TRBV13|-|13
CASSLAGSHEQFF
TGTGCCAGCAGCCTAGCAGGCTCCCATGAGCAGTTCTTC
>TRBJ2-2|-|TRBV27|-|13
CASREDITGELFF
TGTGCCAGCAGGGAAGACATCACCGGGGAGCTGTTTTTT
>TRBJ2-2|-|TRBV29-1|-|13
CSAVDGNTGELFF
TGCAGCGCCGTGGACGGGAACACCGGGGAGCTGTTTTTT
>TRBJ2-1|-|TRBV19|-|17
CASSIIRVRSGANEQFF
TGTGCCAGTAGTATCATTCGGGTCCGATCCGGGGCCAATGAGCAGTTCTTC
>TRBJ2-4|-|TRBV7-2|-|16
CASSTGTVRTKNIQYF
TGTGCCAGCAGCACCGGAACAGTGAGAACGAAAAACATTCAGTACTTC
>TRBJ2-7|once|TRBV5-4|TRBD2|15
CASRFAGGPSYEQYF
TGTGCCAGCAGATTTGCGGGGGGCCCGTCCTACGAGCAGTACTTC
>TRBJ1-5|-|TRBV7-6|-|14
CASSPDGAYQPQHF
TGTGCCAGCAGCCCCGACGGGGCGTATCAGCCCCAGCATTTT
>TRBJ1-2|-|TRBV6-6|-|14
CASSYGREDYGYTF
TGTGCCAGCAGTTACGGCAGGGAAGACTATGGCTACACCTTC
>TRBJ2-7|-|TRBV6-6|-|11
CASSTSYEQYF
TGTGCCAGCAGTACATCCTACGAGCAGTACTTC
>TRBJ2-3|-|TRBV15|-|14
CATSRDIPTDTQYF
TGTGCCACCAGCAGAGATATTCCCACAGATACGCAGTATTTT
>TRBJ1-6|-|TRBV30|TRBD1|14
CAWGTENYNSPLHF
TGTGCCTGGGGGACAGAGAATTATAATTCACCCCTCCACTTT
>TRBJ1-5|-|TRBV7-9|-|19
CASSSTILDGAGFDQPQHF
TGTGCCAGCAGCTCTACCATCTTGGACGGCGCAGGGTTCGATCAGCCCCAGCATTTT
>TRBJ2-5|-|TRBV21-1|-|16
CASSPRDSSIGETQYF
TGTGCCAGCAGCCCCCGGGACAGCTCGATCGGGGAGACCCAGTACTTC
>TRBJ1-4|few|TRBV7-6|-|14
CASSLDRGSEKLFF
TGTGCCAGCAGCTTAGACCGAGGTAGTGAAAAACTGTTTTTT
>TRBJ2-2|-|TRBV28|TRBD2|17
CASMPRGSYLNTGELFF
TGTGCCAGCATGCCCCGCGGGAGCTACCTGAACACCGGGGAGCTGTTTTTT
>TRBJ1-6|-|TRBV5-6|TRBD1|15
CASSRAGTGSAPLHF
TGTGCCAGCAGCCGGGCCGGGACAGGGTCGGCACCCCTCCACTTT
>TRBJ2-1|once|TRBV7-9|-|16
CASSPGEGAFYNEQFF
TGTGCCAGCAGCCCCGGGGAGGGGGCCTTCTACAATGAGCAGTTCTTC
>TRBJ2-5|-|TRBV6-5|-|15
CASSYSGGTQETQYF
TGTGCCAGCAGTTACTCAGGGGGGACCCAAGAGACCCAGTACTTC
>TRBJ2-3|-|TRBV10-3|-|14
CATASGYSTDTQYF
TGTGCCACCGCCAGCGGGTACAGCACAGATACGCAGTATTTT